This is a list of T cell receptor beta chains from one sample in a study of blood T cell repertoires in COVID-19. Profiling relied on immunoSEQ multiplex PCR, and the TCRdb table lists in-frame clones only, not all of them. The repertoire holds about 140,000 clones, over 70% seen once, with about 8.7% in the top ten. Sequencing was performed on peripheral blood. The receptors come from a man aged 50 or older with active or convalescent COVID-19. Both conserved end residues are part of each CDR3. A D gene is named only where the DNA matches it firmly. The size field is filled for only some rows; it gives once, few, many or a size class.

>.|TRBV7-3|TRBJ2-1|.
TGTGCCAGCAGCTTAACTAGCGGCTACAATGAGCAGTTCTTC
CASSLTSGYNEQFF
>.|TRBV4-1|TRBJ2-5|.
TGCGCCAGCAGCCAAGACCGAGCTCGGGAGACCCAGTACTTC
CASSQDRARETQYF
>.|TRBV5-4|TRBJ2-3|TRBD1
TGTGCCAGCAGTCGACAGGGGTTAAGGGCAGATACGCAGTATTTT
CASSRQGLRADTQYF
>.|TRBV7-9|TRBJ1-2|TRBD1
TGTGCCAGCAGCTACATTACAGGGGAACACTATGGCTACACCTTC
CASSYITGEHYGYTF
>.|TRBV30|TRBJ2-3|TRBD2
TGTGCCTGGAGTAAGCGGGAGTTCCTCACAGATACGCAGTATTTT
CAWSKREFLTDTQYF
>many|TRBV5-4|TRBJ1-2|.
TGTGCCAGCAGCTTTCTGGGGGCCTTTGGCTACACCTTC
CASSFLGAFGYTF
>few|TRBV19|TRBJ2-7|.
TGTGCCAGTAGTATTTCAGCAGGCGATCGTACCTACGAGCAGTACTTC
CASSISAGDRTYEQYF
>.|TRBV11-2|TRBJ1-6|.
TGTGCCAGCAGCCAGTCGACACAGAGCTCCTATAATTCACCCCTCCACTTT
CASSQSTQSSYNSPLHF
>.|TRBV7-9|TRBJ1-2|.
TGTGCCAGCGGGCCCGTACAGGGAGGGGGCTACACCTTC
CASGPVQGGGYTF
>.|TRBV2|TRBJ2-7|TRBD1
TGTGCCAGCAGCGCTAAGCTGGACAGGCCTCCAGGCGAGCAGTACTTC
CASSAKLDRPPGEQYF
>.|TRBV18|TRBJ1-1|.
TGTGCCAGCTCACCGTTGACAGTCATGAACACTGAAGCTTTCTTT
CASSPLTVMNTEAFF
>.|TRBV29-1|TRBJ2-1|.
TGCAGCGTCTCCGCCTACTACAATGAGCAGTTCTTC
CSVSAYYNEQFF
>.|TRBV19|TRBJ2-3|.
TGTGCCAGTAGTATAAGAGCTTACCGGTCGAGCACAGATACGCAGTATTTT
CASSIRAYRSSTDTQYF
>.|TRBV6-6|TRBJ1-2|.
TGTGCCAGCAGTTACTCTGGGCAGAACTATGGCTACACCTTC
CASSYSGQNYGYTF
>.|TRBV10-3|TRBJ2-7|.
TGTGCCATCAGTGAGTTAGCCGAGCAGTACTTC
CAISELAEQYF
>.|TRBV5-1|TRBJ1-4|.
TGCGCCAGCAGCTTGGCACAGTCAACTAATGAAAAACTGTTTTTT
CASSLAQSTNEKLFF
>.|TRBV2|TRBJ1-1|TRBD1
TGTGCCAGCAGTGAAGAGTCAGGGGGCGTTGAAGCTTTCTTT
CASSEESGGVEAFF
>.|TRBV5-1|TRBJ1-1|.
TGCGCCAGCAGCGCGTGGGGAGGGGAGAACACTGAAGCTTTCTTT
CASSAWGGENTEAFF
>once|TRBV29-1|TRBJ1-2|.
TGCAGCGTTGAGCGGGCGGGGGCTGATGGCTACACCTTC
CSVERAGADGYTF
>.|TRBV9|TRBJ1-4|TRBD1
TGTGCCAGCAGCGTAAGGGGGCCTAATGAAAAACTGTTTTTT
CASSVRGPNEKLFF
>.|TRBV27|TRBJ2-7|TRBD2
TGTGCCAGCAGTTTATCGCCGGGACTAGCTACCTACGAGCAGTACTTC
CASSLSPGLATYEQYF
>.|TRBV5-1|TRBJ2-2|.
TGCGCCAGCAGCTTGGGAACAGGGCTGACCGGGGAGCTGTTTTTT
CASSLGTGLTGELFF
>.|TRBV27|TRBJ1-6|.
TGTGCCAGCAGTTTGGGAGGGGCAGGGTCACCCCTCCACTTT
CASSLGGAGSPLHF
>few|TRBV28|TRBJ2-2|.
TGTGCCAGCAGTTATACTAGGGCGAACACCGGGGAGCTGTTTTTT
CASSYTRANTGELFF
>once|TRBV7-3|TRBJ2-3|TRBD2
TGTGCCAGCAGCTCTTTAGCGGGAGTGACGACAGATACGCAGTATTTT
CASSSLAGVTTDTQYF
>few|TRBV30|TRBJ2-7|.
TGTGCCTGGAGTGTGGGCAGGGCCAACGAGCAGTACTTC
CAWSVGRANEQYF
>.|TRBV5-1|TRBJ2-1|TRBD2
TGCGCCAGCAGCTTGGAACTAGCGGGAAATGAGCAGTTCTTC
CASSLELAGNEQFF
>.|TRBV5-1|TRBJ2-5|TRBD1
TGCGCCAGCAGCCGCGGGACAGGGGGTCGGGAGACCCAGTACTTC
CASSRGTGGRETQYF
>few|TRBV19|TRBJ1-5|.
TGTGCCAGTAGTACATACTCCATGCAGCCCCAGCATTTT
CASSTYSMQPQHF
>few|TRBV11-3|TRBJ2-1|.
TGTGCCAGCAGTCACGGACTGGGGAGCTCCTACAATGAGCAGTTCTTC
CASSHGLGSSYNEQFF
>.|TRBV19|TRBJ1-1|TRBD1
TGTGCCAGTAGCCAACAGGGGGCACGGACTGAAGCTTTCTTT
CASSQQGARTEAFF
>.|TRBV2|TRBJ2-2|TRBD2
TGTGCCAGCAGCGTTAGCGGGAGATTACTCACCGGGGAGCTGTTTTTT
CASSVSGRLLTGELFF
>.|TRBV5-1|TRBJ2-1|TRBD2
TGCGCCAGCAGCTTCACGGCTAGCGGCTCCTACAATGAGCAGTTCTTC
CASSFTASGSYNEQFF
>.|TRBV6-6|TRBJ1-2|.
TGTGCCAGCAGCCCCCCCGGGGACACCCGTAGGTACACCTTC
CASSPPGDTRRYTF
>.|TRBV5-1|TRBJ1-5|.
TGCGCCAGCAGCTTGGCGGGTTATAGCAATCAGCCCCAGCATTTT
CASSLAGYSNQPQHF